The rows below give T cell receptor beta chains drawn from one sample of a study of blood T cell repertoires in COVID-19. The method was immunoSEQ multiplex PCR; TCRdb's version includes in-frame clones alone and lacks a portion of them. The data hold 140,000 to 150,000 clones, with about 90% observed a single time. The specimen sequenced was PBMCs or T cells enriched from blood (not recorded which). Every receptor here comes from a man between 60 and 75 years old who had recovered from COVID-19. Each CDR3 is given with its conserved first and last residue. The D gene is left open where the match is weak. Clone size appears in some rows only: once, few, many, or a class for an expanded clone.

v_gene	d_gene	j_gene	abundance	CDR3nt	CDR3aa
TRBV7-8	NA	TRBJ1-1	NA	TGTGCCAGCAGCCCAGGCAGGGTCGAGACTGAAGCTTTCTTT	CASSPGRVETEAFF
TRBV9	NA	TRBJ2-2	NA	TGTGCCAGCAGCGTAGAAGGACACCAATTCGGGGAGCTGTTTTTT	CASSVEGHQFGELFF
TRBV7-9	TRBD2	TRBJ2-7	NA	TGTGCCAGCACACGGGGGGGTTACGAGCAGTACTTC	CASTRGGYEQYF
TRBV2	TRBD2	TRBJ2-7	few	TGTGCCAGCAGTGAAGGCCTAGCGGGACACACCTACGAGCAGTACTTC	CASSEGLAGHTYEQYF
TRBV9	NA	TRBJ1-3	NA	TGTGCCAGCAGCGTGACCGACGGGGGCTCTGGAAACACCATATATTTT	CASSVTDGGSGNTIYF
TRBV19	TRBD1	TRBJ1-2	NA	TGTGCCAGTAGCCCCGGACAGGCCCGGCGGGGCTACACCTTC	CASSPGQARRGYTF
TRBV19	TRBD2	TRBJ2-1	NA	TGTGCCAGTAGCAGAGTACTAGCGGGGGGGCCGGGTGAGCAGTTCTTC	CASSRVLAGGPGEQFF
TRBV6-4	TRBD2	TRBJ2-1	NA	TGTGCCAGCAGCGCGGGACTAGCGTACAATGAGCAGTTCTTC	CASSAGLAYNEQFF
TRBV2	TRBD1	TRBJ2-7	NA	TGTGCCAGCAGTGAACCGGACAGGCTCCCCTACGAGCAGTACTTC	CASSEPDRLPYEQYF
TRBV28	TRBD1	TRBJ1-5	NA	TGTGCCAGCAGTTTAGTGGACAGGTTGAGCAATCAGCCCCAGCATTTT	CASSLVDRLSNQPQHF
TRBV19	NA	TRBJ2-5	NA	TGTGCCAGTAGTATTGGCAGGGAAGAGACCCAGTACTTC	CASSIGREETQYF
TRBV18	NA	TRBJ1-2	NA	TGTGCCAGCTCACGGGGAGAGGGGGACTATGGCTACACCTTC	CASSRGEGDYGYTF
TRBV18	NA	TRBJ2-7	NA	TGTGCCAGCTCACCACTTGAGGGAGGCGAGCAGTACTTC	CASSPLEGGEQYF
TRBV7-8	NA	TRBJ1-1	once	TGTGCCAGCAGCTTAGGTTCCCCCTTTATGAACACTGAAGCTTTCTTT	CASSLGSPFMNTEAFF
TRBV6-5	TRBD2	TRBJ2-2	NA	TGTGCCAGCAGTCTCCCCCCAGCGGGATTCGGGGAGCTGTTTTTT	CASSLPPAGFGELFF
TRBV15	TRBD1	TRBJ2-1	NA	TGTGCCACCAGCAGAAGGACAGGGGCCTCCAATGAGCAGTTCTTC	CATSRRTGASNEQFF
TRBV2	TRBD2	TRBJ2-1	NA	TGTGCCAGCAGTGTGGGAGGGGTTCTCGGGGAGCAGTTCTTC	CASSVGGVLGEQFF
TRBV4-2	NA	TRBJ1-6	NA	TGTGCCAGCAGCCAAGAAGTATGGGGGCACAGTTCACCCCTCCACTTT	CASSQEVWGHSSPLHF
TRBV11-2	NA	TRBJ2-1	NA	TGTGCCAGCAGCTTAGGGGCAGGTCGTGAGCAGTTCTTC	CASSLGAGREQFF
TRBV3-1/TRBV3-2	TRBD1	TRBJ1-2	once	TGTGCCAGCAGCCAAGACCTGTCAGGGGGCACCTATGGCTACACCTTC	CASSQDLSGGTYGYTF
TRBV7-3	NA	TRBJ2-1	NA	TGTGCCAGCAGCTTCGGGCTAGCCAAGAACAATGAGCAGTTCTTC	CASSFGLAKNNEQFF
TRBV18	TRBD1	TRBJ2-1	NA	TGTGCCAGCTCCCTAGGGACAGGGGGTTACAATGAGCAGTTCTTC	CASSLGTGGYNEQFF